This TCR beta chain derives from a study of long-term antiretroviral therapy in people with HIV. Runs used v3.0 of the immunoSEQ assay and were done at survey level. Each sample aimed for roughly 35,000-50,000 sequenced T-cell genomes. Here immunoSEQ multiplex PCR was the method, and the copy in TCRdb shows in-frame clones only, minus some. The repertoire holds 20,000 to 25,000 clones, around four fifths seen once, with roughly 3.9% in the top ten. Points on this clone: An end of the junction does not agree with germline; a read error may underlie this.

Every specimen held between about 0.9-11 million cryopreserved PBMC. These were thawed and washed before DNA extraction. Germline CDR1 and CDR2: SEHNR and FQNEAQ (reference sequence). This CDR3 has 13 residues. The receptor was isolated from a man in his late teens or twenties with HIV. The rearrangement links TRBV7-9 to TRBJ1-5; no clear D. Sequences were derived from unsorted PBMCs, sampled roughly 4 years after starting antiretroviral therapy. CDR3 bases: TGTGTCAGCAGCGGGGAGGGTACGCAGCCCCAGCATTTT. This gives the protein CVSSGEGTQPQHF.